This TCR beta chain was found in a study of STAT3 mutations in large granular lymphocyte leukemia. Overall study findings and caveats: Persisting codominant clonotypes may have hidden a small pathogenic clone. At least one immunodominant TCR beta clonotype appeared in every T-cell large granular lymphocyte leukemia patient. Differing intervals and regimens complicate linking therapy response to clone burden. TCR clonotype switching after therapy occurred in 6 of 18 patients.

The V end was cut by 5 bases, the J end by 2 bases, with 6 bases between. The CDR3 extends over 12 amino acids. The germline gives CDR1 SGHTA, CDR2 FQGNSA. As concerns this clone: Antigen: not known.

Each sample's TCRbeta library yielded on average around 42,000 productive templates. This table comes from immunoSEQ multiplex PCR, and its TCRdb copy is limited to in-frame clones, with some not included. The sample has approximately 17,000 clones, about 83% seen once. This TCR derives from a man aged 50 or older with T-cell large granular lymphocyte leukemia. Some clones in this sample may be carry-over from other donors' samples. Sequencing input: peripheral blood mononuclear cells. The chain joins TRBV7-2 to TRBJ1-1; TRBD1 is a possible D gene (5 bases). CDR3 residues: CASSRDNTEAFF. The CDR3 DNA follows: TGTGCCAGCAGCCGGGACAACACTGAAGCTTTCTTT.